The 30 T cell receptor beta chains below all came from one sample that was sequenced in a study of control samples from healthy donors and cancer patients. Sequenced by immunoSEQ multiplex PCR; TCRdb stores in-frame clones only, minus some. The sample lists 100,000 to 150,000 clones, 92% seen once, with approximately 0.58% in the top ten. The specimen sequenced was PBMCs. The receptors were sampled from an elderly man with head and neck cancer.

The rearrangement links TRBV7-9 to TRBJ2-3; the D gene is possibly TRBD2 (7 bases). V was shortened by 1 base and J by 4 bases, with 9 bases between the two germline ends. This CDR3 is 14 amino acids long. The germline CDR1 and CDR2 sequences are SEHNR and FQNEAQ (reference sequence). As DNA, the CDR3 is TGTGCCAGCAGCTTAGTAGGGGGGGCAGATACGCAGTATTTT. Its protein is CASSLVGGADTQYF. Full variable domain (remainder filled in from reference TRBV7-9 and TRBJ2-3): DTGVSQNPRHKITKRGQNVTFRCDPISEHNRLYWYRQTLGQGPEFLTYFQNEAQLEKSRLLSDRFSAERPKGSFSTLEIQRTEQGDSAMYLCASSLVGGADTQYFGPGTRLTVL.

This sequence joins TRBV10-1 and TRBJ1-1, with D unresolved. CDR1 and CDR2 (germline): WNHNN, SYGVQD (reference sequence). The CDR3 is made up of 13 amino acids. V was cut by 2 bases and J by 3 bases, with 7 bases left in between. The CDR3 is CASSEGRHTEAFF. The DNA for the CDR3 is TGCGCCAGCAGTGAGGGCAGACACACTGAAGCTTTCTTT.

This clone was recorded once. The gene calls are TRBV7-9 and TRBJ1-2; D uncertain. Trimming took 2 bases from V and 8 from J, leaving 12 bases between them. The length of the CDR3 is 13 residues. The germline gives CDR1 SEHNR, CDR2 FQNEAQ (reference sequence). The CDR3 here is CASSLFQTVGYTF. The CDR3 DNA follows: TGTGCCAGCAGCTTATTCCAGACTGTAGGCTACACCTTC.

The chain couples TRBV10-1 to TRBJ1-1; a weak D match, TRBD1 (6 bases). The V gene's germline CDR1 is WNHNN and CDR2 SYGVQD (reference sequence). The CDR3 is 13 residues long. V dropped 3 bases and J dropped 11 bases, with 16 bases sitting between them. The CDR3 region is CASSDQGRLVAFF. DNA for the CDR3: TGCGCCAGCAGTGACCAGGGGCGGTTGGTTGCTTTCTTT.

This chain uses TRBV25-1 with TRBJ1-1; D unclear. Germline values: CDR1 MGHDK, CDR2 SYGVNS. V shed 6 bases and J shed 10 bases, with 18 bases lying between them. The CDR3 runs to 13 residues. The CDR3 sequence: CASSGPFGFVAFF. In DNA form, the CDR3 reads TGTGCCAGCAGCGGCCCGTTCGGGTTTGTAGCTTTCTTT.

The rearrangement uses TRBV19 and TRBJ1-5; 8 bases are shared with TRBD1. V lost 5 bases and J lost 6; bases outside the gene matches: 6. The CDR3 spans 14 residues. Looked up from germline, CDR1 is LNHDA and CDR2 is SQIVND (reference sequence). CDR3 DNA sequence: TGTGCCAGTAGTGTTACAGGGGGGGCTCAGCCCCAGCATTTT. Encoded protein: CASSVTGGAQPQHF.

The CDR3 protein is CASAANTGELFF. CDR3 bases: TGTGCCTCTGCAGCGAACACCGGGGAGCTGTTTTTT. This sequence joins TRBV12-3 or TRBV12-4 and TRBJ2-2; D not certain. Trimming cost V 11 bases and J 0 bases, with 7 bases left between them. This CDR3 has 12 amino acids.

The chain uses TRBV19 and TRBJ1-5; 7 nucleotides match TRBD1. Per germline, CDR1 LNHDA and CDR2 SQIVND (reference sequence). The CDR3 runs to 15 residues. J gave up 9 bases and V 2 bases, and 10 bases lay outside the gene matches. CDR3 sequence reads: CASSIQSRGWMPQHF. In DNA form, the CDR3 reads TGTGCCAGTAGTATACAGAGCAGGGGGTGGATGCCCCAGCATTTT.

V is TRBV6-5 and J is TRBJ2-7; 9 bases map to TRBD1. CDR1 and CDR2 (germline): MNHEY, SVGAGI. The CDR3 length is 14 residues. V lost 4 bases and J lost 9; bases outside the gene matches: 10. In DNA, the CDR3 is TGTGCCAGCAGTTCGGACAGGGGACGGATCGGGCAGTACTTC. It encodes CASSSDRGRIGQYF.

This clone showed up just a few times. The rearrangement links TRBV7-8 to TRBJ1-6, with D possibly being TRBD1 (5 bases). This CDR3 is built from 14 residues. Trimming pared 2 bases from V and 10 bases from J, leaving 12 bases between. Germline V gives CDR1 SGHVS, CDR2 FQNEAQ. The CDR3 loop reads CASSLSGTLSPLHF. The CDR3 DNA sequence: TGTGCCAGCAGCTTATCAGGGACTTTATCACCCCTCCACTTT.

The chain carries TRBV5-1 and TRBJ2-1; TRBD1 is a possible D gene (6 bases). Germline CDR1 reads SGHRS; CDR2 reads YFSETQ. The length of the CDR3 is 15 residues. V was clipped by 0 bases and J by 7 bases, with 14 bases between them. CDR3 sequence: CASSLDRVRGNEQFF. The CDR3 DNA reads as TGCGCCAGCAGCTTGGATCGGGTGAGGGGGAATGAGCAGTTCTTC.

The rearrangement uses TRBV7-9 and TRBJ1-2; D unresolved. Trimming took off 7 bases at V and 2 bases at J, with 17 bases between the two ends. Germline lookup yields CDR1 SEHNR and CDR2 FQNEAQ (reference sequence). The CDR3 length is 15 residues. This CDR3 is CASITVKGFNYGYTF. The CDR3 DNA reads as TGTGCCAGCATCACAGTCAAAGGGTTCAACTATGGCTACACCTTC. The complete variable domain, with remaining parts taken from reference TRBV7-9 and TRBJ1-2, reads DTGVSQNPRHKITKRGQNVTFRCDPISEHNRLYWYRQTLGQGPEFLTYFQNEAQLEKSRLLSDRFSAERPKGSFSTLEIQRTEQGDSAMYLCASITVKGFNYGYTFGSGTRLTVV.

This clone has just a few counts. V gene TRBV10-2 combines with J gene TRBJ1-5; D unclear. CDR3 length: 14 amino acids. Germline V lookup: CDR1 WSHSY, CDR2 SAAADI. With 3 bases removed from V and 2 bases from J, the gap between germline ends came to 8 bases. The CDR3 coding sequence is TGCGCCAGCAGTGAACCGGTCGGCAATCAGCCCCAGCATTTT. This codes for CASSEPVGNQPQHF.

This rearrangement joins TRBV4-1 to TRBJ2-7, with TRBD2 matching 10 bases. Per germline, CDR1 MGHRA and CDR2 YSYEKL. Unmatched junction bases numbered 8, after V lost 3 bases and J lost 3 bases. This CDR3 comprises 16 residues. The CDR3 DNA is TGCGCCAGCAGCCAGGACACTAGCGGGACGATCTACGAGCAGTACTTC. Translation: CASSQDTSGTIYEQYF.

The chain couples TRBV7-9 to TRBJ1-1; D is unresolved. The CDR3 is 14 amino acids. Trimming pared 2 bases from V and 0 bases from J, leaving 7 bases between. Per germline, CDR1 SEHNR and CDR2 FQNEAQ (reference sequence). Here the CDR3 DNA reads TGTGCCAGCAGCTTACTGTTGTTGAACACTGAAGCTTTCTTT. Residues: CASSLLLLNTEAFF. Filled out from reference TRBV7-9 and TRBJ1-1, the complete variable domain reads DTGVSQNPRHKITKRGQNVTFRCDPISEHNRLYWYRQTLGQGPEFLTYFQNEAQLEKSRLLSDRFSAERPKGSFSTLEIQRTEQGDSAMYLCASSLLLLNTEAFFGQGTRLTVV.

The table lists this clone with a count of one. The gene calls are TRBV6-5 and TRBJ2-7, with 8 nucleotides matching TRBD1. Germline V lookup: CDR1 MNHEY, CDR2 SVGAGI. CDR3 size: 13 residues. V trimming: 5 bases; J trimming: 7 bases; junction bases outside the gene matches: 7. CDR3 sequence: CASSRTGPWEQYF. The CDR3 DNA reads as TGTGCCAGCAGTAGGACAGGGCCTTGGGAGCAGTACTTC.

The chain carries TRBV18 and TRBJ1-2; weak D call: TRBD1 (6 bases). CDR1 and CDR2 from the germline V gene are KGHSH and LQKENI. This CDR3 is 13 amino acids long. V dropped 0 bases and J dropped 7 bases, with 9 bases sitting between them. The CDR3 DNA sequence: TGTGCCAGCTCACCACCGGGGGCCCTTGGCTACACCTTC. Translating it yields CASSPPGALGYTF.

As DNA, the CDR3 is TGTGCCAGTAGTACGCGGGACGGCTCCTACGAGCAGTACTTC. Its protein product is CASSTRDGSYEQYF. V and J are TRBV19 and TRBJ2-7, with a possible D match to TRBD2 (6 bases). This CDR3 contains 14 residues. V lost 4 bases and J lost 0, with 10 bases in between. In germline, CDR1 is LNHDA, CDR2 SQIVND (reference sequence).

The rearrangement uses TRBV5-8 and TRBJ1-5; D unresolved. Germline V lookup: CDR1 SGHTS, CDR2 YDEGEE. The CDR3 has 16 residues. Between the trimmed V and J ends, which lost 3 bases and 2 bases, there was a span of 15 bases. This chain's CDR3 is CASSSYRVLGNQPQHF. DNA for the CDR3: TGTGCCAGCAGCTCCTACAGAGTCCTTGGCAATCAGCCCCAGCATTTT. Full variable domain (outside the CDR3, taken from reference TRBV5-8 and TRBJ1-5): EAGVTQSPTHLIKTRGQQATLRCSPISGHTSVYWYQQALGLGLQFLLWYDEGEERNRGNFPPRFSGRQFPNYSSELNVNALELEDSALYLCASSSYRVLGNQPQHFGDGTRLSIL.

The rearrangement joins TRBV6-1 to TRBJ2-5, with D possibly TRBD2 on 5 matching bases. Germline CDR1 and CDR2: MNHNS and SASEGT. V was pared by 4 bases and J by 2 bases, with 17 bases between. The CDR3 spans 16 residues. The CDR3 region has the DNA TGTGCCAGCAGTGTCGGTTGGGTAAGCGGACAAGAGACCCAGTACTTC. This encodes CASSVGWVSGQETQYF.

This clone was counted a single time. The rearrangement links TRBV5-1 to TRBJ1-4; a weak D match, TRBD1 (6 bases). This CDR3 is 18 amino acids long. The germline CDR1 and CDR2 sequences are SGHRS and YFSETQ. Trimming stripped 0 bases from V and 0 bases from J, with 15 bases between. CDR3 coding DNA: TGCGCCAGCAGCTTGGCTGGGGCAGGGGTTGCAACTAATGAAAAACTGTTTTTT. The encoded protein is CASSLAGAGVATNEKLFF. The full variable domain, in which reference TRBV5-1 and TRBJ1-4 provide the parts outside the CDR3, is KAGVTQTPRYLIKTRGQQVTLSCSPISGHRSVSWYQQTPGQGLQFLFEYFSETQRNKGNFPGRFSGRQFSNSRSEMNVSTLELGDSALYLCASSLAGAGVATNEKLFFGSGTQLSVL.

The chain carries TRBV30 and TRBJ1-3; D perhaps matches TRBD1 (5 bases). The CDR3 has 15 amino acids. Germline V gene sequence: CDR1 GTSNPN, CDR2 SVGIG (reference sequence). V lost 5 bases and J lost 0, with 14 bases in between. DNA for the CDR3: TGTGCCTGGGCGAGGGACGTTACCTCTGGAAACACCATATATTTT. This gives the protein CAWARDVTSGNTIYF.

The chain recombines TRBV5-1 with TRBJ2-2, with 7 bases lining up with TRBD2. CDR1 is SGHRS, CDR2 YFSETQ, per germline. The CDR3 covers 17 residues. The V gene end was trimmed by 2 bases and the J gene end by 6 bases; junction bases not matched to a gene: 13. The CDR3 loop is CASSFSLRGSQAGELFF. CDR3 DNA sequence: TGCGCCAGCAGCTTCTCTCTGCGGGGGAGTCAGGCCGGGGAGCTGTTTTTT.

This sequence joins TRBV28 and TRBJ2-3; D gene uncertain. CDR1 is MDHEN and CDR2 is SYDVKM in the germline V gene. The CDR3 has 14 residues. Trimming took off 1 base at V and 4 bases at J, with 9 bases between the two ends. The CDR3 region is CASSLFKRPDTQYF. DNA for the CDR3: TGTGCCAGCAGTTTATTCAAAAGGCCAGATACGCAGTATTTT.

This chain connects TRBV5-4 to TRBJ1-2; possible D gene TRBD1, 5 bases. The germline gives CDR1 SGHNT, CDR2 YYREEE (reference sequence). This CDR3 has 16 amino acids. Between the trimmed V and J ends, which lost 0 bases and 2 bases, there was a span of 14 bases. CDR3 DNA: TGTGCCAGCAGCTTGGGGGGCCCCGGGGGGAACTATGGCTACACCTTC. This codes for CASSLGGPGGNYGYTF.

This clone was found once. The rearrangement uses TRBV5-6 and TRBJ2-6, with D maybe TRBD2 (6 bases). This CDR3 has 18 amino acids. With 3 bases removed from V and 2 bases from J, the gap between germline ends came to 18 bases. The V gene's germline CDR1 is SGHDT and CDR2 YYEEEE. The CDR3 DNA sequence: TGTGCCAGCAGCTCAGCGGGTCAGCACTATACTGGGGCCAACGTCCTGACTTTC. Its protein is CASSSAGQHYTGANVLTF.

This chain links TRBV7-9 with TRBJ2-5; D gene unclear. CDR3 length: 14 amino acids. V was shortened by 6 bases and J by 1 base, with 12 bases between the two germline ends. The V gene's germline CDR1 is SEHNR and CDR2 FQNEAQ (reference sequence). The CDR3 loop reads CASSFQALQETQYF. CDR3 sequence (DNA): TGTGCCAGCAGTTTCCAGGCCCTCCAAGAGACCCAGTACTTC.

V usage is TRBV2 and J usage is TRBJ2-7; a weak D match, TRBD2 (6 bases). This CDR3 has 13 residues. Between the trimmed V and J ends, which lost 5 bases and 0 bases, there was a span of 8 bases. Germline CDR1 SNHLY, CDR2 FYNNEI. The CDR3: CASSLANSYEQYF. The DNA for the CDR3 is TGTGCCAGCAGTCTAGCGAACTCCTACGAGCAGTACTTC.

The chain recombines TRBV19 with TRBJ1-5; D gene unclear. V dropped 6 bases and J dropped 4 bases, with 22 bases sitting between them. This CDR3 is 17 amino acids long. Germline CDR1 and CDR2: LNHDA and SQIVND (reference sequence). In nucleotides, the CDR3 is TGTGCCAGTAGGACAAGGGAGGCACCTCAGGCGAATCAGCCCCAGCATTTT. Its protein product is CASRTREAPQANQPQHF.

This clone was seen only once. This sequence joins TRBV5-1 and TRBJ2-2, with 10 bases matching TRBD2. The J segment lost 1 base and the V segment lost 4 bases, leaving 4 bases of the junction unmatched. This CDR3 is 16 amino acids long. Germline V CDR1 and CDR2: SGHRS, YFSETQ. The CDR3 DNA is TGCGCCAGCAGCGGCCGGACTAGCGGGAACACCGGGGAGCTGTTTTTT. Its translation: CASSGRTSGNTGELFF.